A selection of T cell receptor beta chains follows, all from one sample in a study of OX40 agonist ivuxolimab in advanced cancers. Assay used: immunoSEQ multiplex PCR; TCRdb lists only in-frame clones, some missing. The sample has tens of thousands of clones, about 92% seen once. Source: CD4+ or CD8+ T cells sorted from blood, taken in a trial of the OX40 agonist ivuxolimab. All receptors derive from an adult with an advanced solid tumor such as melanoma, head and neck, liver or kidney cancer. Each CDR3 is given with its conserved first and last residue. The order of the fields is D gene, clone size, V gene, J gene, CDR3 length, CDR3 protein, CDR3 DNA. D genes are given only for firm matches. The listing skips clone size in some rows; elsewhere it reads once, few, many or a size class.

-	-	TRBV27	TRBJ2-7	14	CASTPRAGGQEQYF	TGTGCCAGCACCCCCCGAGCCGGGGGGCAGGAGCAGTACTTC
TRBD1	-	TRBV28	TRBJ1-4	16	CASSYGTGSTTEKLFF	TGTGCCAGCAGTTACGGGACAGGGAGTACAACCGAAAAACTGTTTTTT
-	-	TRBV9	TRBJ2-3	14	CASSAWEIADTQYF	TGTGCCAGCAGCGCCTGGGAGATTGCAGATACGCAGTATTTT
-	-	TRBV29-1	TRBJ2-3	19	CSVEEIQGPETRYTDTQYF	TGCAGCGTTGAAGAAATACAGGGACCAGAGACGAGATACACAGATACGCAGTATTTT
-	-	TRBV2	TRBJ2-7	16	CASSEATVVLSHEQYF	TGTGCCAGCAGTGAAGCGACCGTCGTCCTCTCCCACGAGCAGTACTTC
-	-	TRBV5-6	TRBJ2-7	14	CASSETGAAYEQYF	TGTGCCAGCAGCGAAACCGGGGCAGCCTACGAGCAGTACTTC
TRBD1	-	TRBV27	TRBJ2-1	13	CASSFQGVGEQFF	TGTGCCAGCAGTTTTCAGGGGGTCGGTGAGCAGTTCTTC
-	-	TRBV28	TRBJ1-4	14	CASSLIGSNEKLFF	TGTGCCAGCAGTTTAATTGGTTCGAATGAAAAACTGTTTTTT
-	-	TRBV28	TRBJ1-5	13	CASRGDNNQPQHF	TGTGCCAGCAGGGGGGACAACAATCAGCCCCAGCATTTT
-	-	TRBV6-1	TRBJ2-3	14	CASSVERVTDTQYF	TGTGCCAGCAGTGTAGAGCGGGTCACAGATACGCAGTATTTT
TRBD1	-	TRBV10-1	TRBJ2-4	14	CASSETGVGDIQYF	TGCGCCAGCAGTGAGACAGGGGTAGGGGACATTCAGTACTTC
-	-	TRBV13	TRBJ2-7	12	CASSSGRYEQYF	TGTGCCAGCTCCAGCGGGCGGTACGAGCAGTACTTC
-	once	TRBV19	TRBJ1-5	15	CASGLGHYSNQPQHF	TGTGCCAGTGGGCTCGGACATTATAGCAATCAGCCCCAGCATTTT